A selection of T cell receptor beta chains follows, all from one sample in a study of Graves' ophthalmopathy and Graves' hyperthyroidism. One entry per CDR3 protein, called by TCRdb with MiXCR from the multiplex PCR reads. Here the sample spans some 350,000 distinct CDR3 sequences, about a sixth being singletons. The material sequenced was peripheral blood. The receptors stem from an adult woman with stable Graves' hyperthyroidism. Each CDR3 is given with its conserved first and last residue. A D gene is named only where the DNA matches it firmly. Clone size appears in some rows only: once, few, many, or a class for an expanded clone.

v_call	clone_size	j_call	d_call	cdr3_aa	cdr3_nt
TRBV19	few	TRBJ2-2	-	CASSSRSNTGELFF	TGTGCCAGTAGTTCTCGCAGTAACACCGGGGAGCTGTTTTTT
TRBV20-1	many	TRBJ2-7	TRBD1	CSAWGQGGREQYF	TGCAGTGCGTGGGGACAGGGGGGACGCGAGCAGTACTTC
TRBV30	-	TRBJ1-5	-	CAWSVRPANQPQHF	TGTGCCTGGAGTGTACGCCCAGCAAATCAGCCCCAGCATTTT
TRBV6-2/TRBV6-3	-	TRBJ1-1	TRBD1	CASSSRDRDPAFF	TGTGCCAGCAGTTCACGGGACAGGGATCCGGCTTTCTTT
TRBV27	many	TRBJ1-2	-	CASGGGEGYTF	TGTGCCAGCGGAGGGGGGGAGGGCTACACCTTC
TRBV11-2	many	TRBJ2-7	-	CASSPTGGQYF	TGTGCCAGCAGCCCTACCGGGGGGCAGTACTTC
TRBV3-1	few	TRBJ2-7	-	CASSQASAGSEQYF	TGTGCCAGCAGCCAAGCATCGGCGGGTAGCGAGCAGTACTTC
TRBV19	many	TRBJ1-2	-	CASSIGGFGYTF	TGTGCCAGTAGTATCGGTGGTTTTGGCTACACCTTC
TRBV24-1	once	TRBJ1-2	-	CATSDSTSRGIYYGYTF	TGTGCCACCAGTGATTCCACATCGAGGGGAATTTACTATGGCTACACCTTC
TRBV5-1	many	TRBJ2-5	-	CASSLDSGLQYF	TGCGCCAGCAGCTTGGATAGCGGACTACAGTACTTC
TRBV13	many	TRBJ2-7	TRBD2	CASSQRGRTREQYF	TGTGCCAGCAGCCAACGCGGGAGAACCCGCGAGCAGTACTTC
TRBV4-2	many	TRBJ2-7	-	CASSQGLVGSGAYEQYF	TGTGCCAGCAGCCAAGGTTTAGTCGGGAGTGGGGCCTACGAGCAGTACTTC
TRBV20-1	many	TRBJ1-3	-	CSARPTGADSGNTIYF	TGCAGTGCTAGACCAACAGGAGCGGACTCTGGAAACACCATATATTTT
TRBV28	many	TRBJ1-1	TRBD1	CASSLQGAQRAFF	TGTGCCAGCAGTTTACAGGGGGCTCAGAGGGCTTTCTTT
TRBV20-1	-	TRBJ1-1	-	CSASPIGGTEAFF	TGCAGTGCTAGCCCCATTGGGGGCACTGAAGCTTTCTTT
TRBV6-1	many	TRBJ2-2	TRBD2	CAAAGGRATGELFF	TGTGCCGCCGCGGGAGGGCGGGCCACCGGGGAGCTGTTTTTT
TRBV2	once	TRBJ1-6	-	CASSVGTRSSPLHF	TGTGCCAGCAGTGTTGGGACGAGGAGTTCACCCCTCCACTTT
TRBV12-5	many	TRBJ2-7	TRBD2	CASGLASGGRYEQYF	TGTGCTAGTGGTTTGGCCAGCGGGGGGCGGTACGAGCAGTACTTC
TRBV5-6	few	TRBJ1-4	-	CASSFSGVNEKLFF	TGTGCCAGCAGCTTTTCAGGGGTTAATGAAAAACTGTTTTTT
TRBV29-1	many	TRBJ1-1	-	CSSGGGQTEAFF	TGCAGCTCCGGGGGGGGGCAGACTGAAGCTTTCTTT
TRBV6-2/TRBV6-3	many	TRBJ1-1	-	CASSHNTEAFF	TGTGCCAGCAGCCATAACACTGAAGCTTTCTTT
TRBV2	-	TRBJ1-2	-	CASTGRSYGYTF	TGTGCCAGCACGGGTCGATCTTATGGCTACACCTTC
TRBV20-1	many	TRBJ2-5	TRBD2	CSATQGTSWETQYF	TGCAGTGCTACCCAGGGGACTAGCTGGGAGACCCAGTACTTC